The clone carrying this T cell receptor (beta chain) was picked up a small number of times. Antigen: not known. The missing CDR3 end, 3 residues past where the read stops, is filled in from the germline J gene. TCRdb's copy holds only in-frame clones and misses some; the assay was immunoSEQ multiplex PCR. The sample presents around 21,000 clones, none singletons. The record originates from a study of T cell clonality in common variable immunodeficiency. Study-wide results and caveats: Common variable immunodeficiency TCR beta sequences reportedly had fewer deletions and N-nucleotide insertions. Fewer TCRbeta clones were shared among CVID subjects than controls.

The V gene end was trimmed by 0 bases and the J gene end by 7 bases; junction bases not matched to a gene: 5. Germline values: CDR1 SGHRS, CDR2 YFSETQ. CDR3 length: 14 amino acids. Diagnosis required reduced IgG, IgA and/or IgM with specific antibody deficiency. Donors gave roughly 4.5 to 9 ml heparinized peripheral whole blood. Specimen: peripheral blood mononuclear cells. This chain links TRBV5-1 with TRBJ1-2; 8 positions match TRBD1. The receptor was isolated from a human donor with common variable immunodeficiency. CDR3 DNA, as far as it was read: TGCGCCAGCAGCTTGGGGACAGGGAGATCTGGC. This gives the protein CASSLGTGRSG. The CDR3 reads in full as CASSLGTGRSGYTF.